The 9 T cell receptor beta chains below all came from one sample that was sequenced in a study of T-cell reconstitution after alpha-beta-depleted transplantation in children. During its preparation, the TCRbeta library received unique molecular identifiers. TCRdb ran MiXCR on the PCR reads and lists one entry per CDR3 protein. The table includes about 900,000 distinct CDR3 sequences, roughly 31% detected once. The material sequenced was PBMCs, mostly from graft donor cells, taken 360 days after TCRalphabeta/CD19-depleted stem cell transplant. The receptors stem from a boy under two years old who had a stem cell transplant for SCID, so the T cells may come from the graft donor.

The V gene is TRBV5-1, the J gene TRBJ1-1; TRBD1 agrees at 8 bases. The V gene's germline CDR1 is SGHRS and CDR2 YFSETQ. V gave up 4 bases and J gave up 4 bases; unmatched junction bases: 9. The CDR3 is 15 residues long. The CDR3 loop is CASSAIQGGSTEAFF. CDR3 coding DNA: TGCGCCAGCAGCGCTATACAGGGGGGGAGCACTGAAGCTTTCTTT.

The chain joins TRBV29-1 to TRBJ2-2; D gene ambiguous. The germline V gene encodes CDR1 SQVTM and CDR2 ANQGSEA. This CDR3 region has 11 residues. Deletions cut 3 bases from V and 6 bases from J, with 5 bases between. The DNA of the CDR3 is TGCAGCGTTGAGTCTCCCGGGGAGCTGTTTTTT. This encodes CSVESPGELFF.

This clonotype occurred once. CDR3 bases: TGCGCCAGCAGCATCGACAGGCTCTATGGCTACACCTTC. Protein: CASSIDRLYGYTF. The J gene is TRBJ1-2, the V gene TRBV5-1; maybe TRBD1 (6 bases). The CDR3 extends over 13 amino acids. Trimming pared 4 bases from V and 4 bases from J, leaving 11 bases between. Per germline, CDR1 SGHRS and CDR2 YFSETQ.

CDR3 coding DNA: TGTGCCAGCGCGCGGGGACTACTGATCGGGGAGACCCAGTACTTC. It yields the protein CASARGLLIGETQYF. The chain is built from TRBV28 and TRBJ2-5, with 7 positions matching TRBD2. This CDR3 spans 15 amino acids. Germline V lookup: CDR1 MDHEN, CDR2 SYDVKM. V shed 8 bases and J 5 bases; nucleotides not matched to a gene: 14.

The V gene is TRBV4-3, the J gene TRBJ1-1; the D is unclear. Per the germline V gene, CDR1 is LGHNA and CDR2 is YSLEER. The V and J ends lost 4 bases and 1 base respectively, with 13 bases between them. The CDR3 is made up of 15 amino acids. CDR3 in DNA: TGCGCCAGCAGCCCGACCCTCGGAGGGAACACTGAAGCTTTCTTT. It is translated as CASSPTLGGNTEAFF.

CDR3 coding DNA: TGTGCCAGCCGGGCCCCTCAGGGGGCCGCAGATACGCAGTATTTT. Protein: CASRAPQGAADTQYF. The J gene is TRBJ2-3, the V gene TRBV2, with 8 bases aligning to TRBD1. This CDR3 has 15 residues. Germline assignment: CDR1 SNHLY and CDR2 FYNNEI. The trim removed 8 bases at V and 4 bases at J, leaving 11 bases unmatched.

This chain joins TRBV20-1 and TRBJ2-3; 8 bases map to TRBD1. Looked up from germline, CDR1 is DFQATT and CDR2 is SNEGSKA (reference sequence). This CDR3 region has 15 residues. J gave up 1 base and V 2 bases, and 5 bases lay outside the gene matches. CDR3 sequence reads: CSARTGGTRTDTQYF. DNA of the CDR3: TGCAGTGCTAGAACAGGGGGTACTCGCACAGATACGCAGTATTTT.

Many counts were recorded for this clonotype. This chain uses TRBV28 with TRBJ2-1; a weak D match, TRBD2 (6 bases). With 2 bases removed from V and 8 bases from J, the gap between germline ends came to 16 bases. The germline V gene encodes CDR1 MDHEN and CDR2 SYDVKM. CDR3 length: 15 residues. The CDR3 loop is CASSLAESWGDEQFF. The DNA of the CDR3 is TGTGCCAGCAGTTTAGCGGAAAGCTGGGGGGATGAGCAGTTCTTC.

This clonotype has a handful of counts. CDR3 DNA: TGTGCCAGCCCTCCAGGAAGGACAGGGGACTACAATGAGCAGTTCTTC. Translated: CASPPGRTGDYNEQFF. The genes are TRBV7-9 and TRBJ2-1, with 9 bases aligning to TRBD1. CDR1 and CDR2 from the germline V gene are SEHNR and FQNEAQ (reference sequence). Losses at the gene ends were 8 bases for V and 3 bases for J; bases not matched to a gene: 11. The CDR3 runs to 16 residues.